This entry is about one TCR beta chain. The data originate from a study of T cell changes during pregnancy in multiple sclerosis. Trimming took 8 bases from V and 2 from J, leaving 13 bases between them. CDR3 length equals 14 residues. Germline-derived CDR1 and CDR2 are SNHLY and FYNNEI. Repertoires were generated with immunoSEQ multiplex PCR, while TCRdb's copy carries only in-frame clones and drops some. This sample carries around 57,000 clones, about nine tenths of them seen once, and the ten largest clones take 1.3%. The clonotype was recovered from a female donor with multiple sclerosis, enrolled in a pregnancy study. The material sequenced was peripheral blood, taken in the second trimester of pregnancy. This chain uses TRBV2 with TRBJ1-5; D uncertain. CDR3 residues: CASSLDSGNQPQHF. DNA of the CDR3: TGTGCCAGCTCATTGGACTCGGGCAATCAGCCCCAGCATTTT.